These 31 T cell receptor beta chains share one sample of origin, sequenced in a study of cytomegalovirus exposure and HLA in healthy donors. 13 Jbeta primers and 60 Vbeta primers were used for the PCR. Assay: immunoSEQ multiplex PCR; the TCRdb copy retains only in-frame clones and omits some. The sample has 100,000 to 150,000 clones; about 8% are singletons. The sample consisted of PBMCs. These receptor sequences come from a middle-aged woman in good health and CMV-seropositive.

The chain carries TRBV10-3 and TRBJ1-1, with a possible D match to TRBD1 (5 bases). Per the germline V gene, CDR1 is ENHRY and CDR2 is SYGVKD. This CDR3 contains 13 residues. Trimming pared 6 bases from V and 0 bases from J, leaving 8 bases between. The CDR3 sequence: CAIRGLLNTEAFF. CDR3 sequence (DNA): TGTGCCATCAGGGGACTGTTGAACACTGAAGCTTTCTTT.

The chain uses TRBV20-1 and TRBJ1-2; D is unresolved. V lost 5 bases and J 5 bases, leaving 6 bases between the germline ends. Germline CDR1 DFQATT, CDR2 SNEGSKA (reference sequence). CDR3 length: 10 residues. The CDR3 is CSASLYGYTF. The CDR3 DNA reads TGCAGTGCTTCTCTATATGGCTACACCTTC.

This clone showed up just a few times. The genes are TRBV25-1 and TRBJ2-2; no firm D call. With 8 bases removed from V and 0 bases from J, the gap between germline ends came to 13 bases. CDR3 length equals 15 residues. Germline values: CDR1 MGHDK, CDR2 SYGVNS. The CDR3 loop reads CASYPSSANTGELFF. In nucleotides, the CDR3 is TGTGCCAGCTATCCATCGAGCGCGAACACCGGGGAGCTGTTTTTT.

A few counts support this clone. The chain links TRBV27 to TRBJ2-1, with 10 bases lining up with TRBD1. Germline V gives CDR1 MNHEY, CDR2 SMNVEV (reference sequence). V lost 4 bases to trimming and J lost 8 bases; unmatched junction nucleotides: 17. The CDR3 is 18 amino acids. Here the CDR3 DNA reads TGTGCCAGCAGTTATGACAGGGGGCAAAGGCTTGTCTCGGATGAGCAGTTCTTC. Its translation is CASSYDRGQRLVSDEQFF.

Concerning this clone: The sample contains more than one DNA sequence encoding this CDR3. The CDR3 sequence is CASSRSRNEQFF. The DNA for the CDR3 is TGTGCCAGCAGCCGTAGTCGCAATGAGCAGTTCTTC. The V call is TRBV11-2, the J call TRBJ2-1; D not certain. Germline V gives CDR1 SGHAT, CDR2 FQNNGV. V lost 5 bases, J lost 6 bases, and 8 bases lay in between. The CDR3 contains 12 residues.

This chain uses TRBV5-4 with TRBJ2-2, with 8 bases matching TRBD1. V lost 3 bases to trimming and J lost 5 bases; unmatched junction nucleotides: 6. This CDR3 is built from 15 residues. CDR1 is SGHNT, CDR2 YYREEE, per germline (reference sequence). The CDR3 spells CASSYGQGITGELFF. DNA for the CDR3: TGTGCCAGCAGCTATGGACAGGGAATAACCGGGGAGCTGTTTTTT.

This clone was seen only a few times. V is TRBV5-1 and J is TRBJ1-6; D is possibly TRBD1 (5 bases). Germline-derived CDR1 and CDR2 are SGHRS and YFSETQ. The CDR3 covers 15 residues. V gave up 2 bases and J gave up 1 base, with 7 bases separating them. The chain's CDR3 is CASSFGGSYNSPLHF. The CDR3 region has the DNA TGCGCCAGCAGCTTTGGGGGGTCCTATAATTCACCCCTCCACTTT.

The chain carries TRBV28 and TRBJ2-7; possibly TRBD1 for D (5 bases). Germline values: CDR1 MDHEN, CDR2 SYDVKM. V was cut by 5 bases and J by 0 bases, with 17 bases left in between. The CDR3 is 16 residues long. This chain's CDR3 is CASSPRTFRGSYEQYF. As DNA, the CDR3 is TGTGCCAGCAGTCCCCGGACCTTTAGGGGCTCCTACGAGCAGTACTTC.

This clone was detected a few times. The V and J genes are TRBV7-6 and TRBJ1-1; a possible D gene is TRBD1 (5 bases). The germline V gene has CDR1 SGHVS and CDR2 FNYEAQ. The CDR3 is 15 residues long. The V end was cut by 5 bases, the J end by 0 bases, with 13 bases between. CDR3 DNA: TGTGCCAGCAGCCGCGGGGGAAGCATGAACACTGAAGCTTTCTTT. Its translation is CASSRGGSMNTEAFF.

This clone was seen more than once but under ten times. The rearrangement joins TRBV7-8 to TRBJ2-5; tentative D call: TRBD2 (6 bases). CDR1 and CDR2 from the germline V gene are SGHVS and FQNEAQ. Trimming removed 3 bases at V and 4 bases at J, with 12 bases between. The CDR3 has 14 residues. CDR3 region: CASSFTDGGETQYF. DNA for the CDR3: TGTGCCAGCAGCTTTACGGACGGGGGAGAGACCCAGTACTTC.

The CDR3 DNA reads TGTGCCATCAGGGACAGCACCTATGGCTACACCTTC. It codes for CAIRDSTYGYTF. The chain has TRBV10-3 and TRBJ1-2; D perhaps matches TRBD1 (6 bases). There are 12 residues in the CDR3. Germline V lookup: CDR1 ENHRY, CDR2 SYGVKD. The ends were cut back, 6 bases at V and 4 bases at J, with 9 bases in the middle.

This chain connects TRBV6-1 to TRBJ2-7; TRBD2 might be the D (5 bases). Germline values: CDR1 MNHNS, CDR2 SASEGT. The CDR3 contains 14 residues. Trimming stripped 5 bases from V and 0 bases from J, with 11 bases between. CDR3: CASSSGGGSYEQYF. CDR3 coding DNA: TGTGCCAGCAGTAGTGGAGGTGGCTCCTACGAGCAGTACTTC.

This clone was counted only a few times. CDR3 coding DNA: TGTGCCAGCAGGCTCACAGGGACCTACGAGCAGTACTTC. Amino acids: CASRLTGTYEQYF. The rearrangement joins TRBV6-6 to TRBJ2-7, with TRBD1 as a possible D gene (6 bases). Deletions cut 6 bases from V and 2 bases from J, with 11 bases between. The CDR3 covers 13 residues. Germline V gene sequence: CDR1 MNHNY, CDR2 SVGAGI (reference sequence).

V usage is TRBV10-1 and J usage is TRBJ2-5, with TRBD1 matching 9 bases. Unmatched junction bases numbered 9, after V lost 5 bases and J lost 5 bases. Germline CDR1 WNHNN, CDR2 SYGVQD (reference sequence). The CDR3 extends over 15 amino acids. CDR3 coding DNA: TGCGCCAGCAGTCCAAAAAGGGGGACAGGGGAGACCCAGTACTTC. Its protein is CASSPKRGTGETQYF.

This clone appeared a few times. V gene TRBV7-7 combines with J gene TRBJ2-1; TRBD2 matches 7 bases. Germline V lookup: CDR1 SSHAT, CDR2 FNYEAQ (reference sequence). The V segment lost 5 bases and the J segment 0 bases; nucleotides outside the gene matches: 7. The CDR3 has 16 amino acids. The CDR3 bases are TGTGCCAGCAGCGCTCTCCCGGGAGGCTCCTACAATGAGCAGTTCTTC. Translated: CASSALPGGSYNEQFF.

This clone turned up a few times. The J gene is TRBJ1-1, the V gene TRBV4-1; 8 nucleotides align to TRBD1. Germline lookup yields CDR1 MGHRA and CDR2 YSYEKL. This CDR3 contains 16 residues. The V gene end was trimmed by 3 bases and the J gene end by 1 base; junction bases not matched to a gene: 7. The CDR3 sequence is CASSHGQGGQNTEAFF. The CDR3 nucleotides are TGCGCCAGCAGCCACGGACAGGGAGGGCAGAACACTGAAGCTTTCTTT.

The V call is TRBV6-1, the J call TRBJ1-2; 11 bases are a match to TRBD1. The CDR3 has 18 residues. J was trimmed by 4 bases and V by 2 bases; bases with no gene match: 12. Germline V CDR1 and CDR2: MNHNS, SASEGT. This chain's CDR3 is CASSERMWGDRGTYGYTF. The CDR3 DNA reads as TGTGCCAGCAGTGAAAGAATGTGGGGGGACAGGGGGACCTATGGCTACACCTTC.

This chain joins TRBV6-6 and TRBJ1-2, with TRBD1 as a possible D gene (6 bases). V was shortened by 0 bases and J by 6 bases, with 11 bases between the two germline ends. This CDR3 is built from 14 residues. Germline loops: CDR1 MNHNY, CDR2 SVGAGI (reference sequence). CDR3 in DNA: TGTGCCAGCAGTTACTCCGGGACACGGCATGGCTACACCTTC. It yields the protein CASSYSGTRHGYTF.

The J gene is TRBJ1-6, the V gene TRBV7-3, with 9 bases identical to TRBD1. The CDR3 is 16 amino acids. The germline V gene encodes CDR1 SGHTA and CDR2 FQGTGA. Losses at the gene ends were 1 base for V and 5 bases for J; bases not matched to a gene: 3. In nucleotides, the CDR3 is TGTGCCAGCAGCTTAAGGGGGACAGGGAATAATTCACCCCTCCACTTT. Protein sequence: CASSLRGTGNNSPLHF.

CDR3 protein: CSVVQNTEAFF. The CDR3 DNA reads TGCAGCGTTGTTCAAAACACTGAAGCTTTCTTT. This rearrangement joins TRBV29-1 to TRBJ1-1, with D unclear. The CDR3 is made up of 11 amino acids. The V end lost 4 bases, the J end lost 2 bases, and 5 bases lay between the germline ends. Germline V gene data show CDR1 as SQVTM and CDR2 as ANQGSEA.

The chain combines TRBV10-3 with TRBJ1-1, with no clear D. V dropped 6 bases and J dropped 5 bases, with 10 bases sitting between them. The CDR3 loop spans 12 amino acids. Germline CDR1 and CDR2: ENHRY and SYGVKD. DNA of the CDR3: TGTGCCATCAGGGCCGGGAATACTGAAGCTTTCTTT. It translates to CAIRAGNTEAFF.

In its sample, this clone was seen a few times. The chain has TRBV19 and TRBJ2-1; D not certain. V dropped 10 bases and J dropped 0 bases, with 13 bases sitting between them. Germline V gives CDR1 LNHDA, CDR2 SQIVND (reference sequence). CDR3 length: 14 residues. CDR3 protein: CATQPGLSYNEQFF. CDR3 sequence (DNA): TGTGCCACCCAGCCAGGTCTCTCCTACAATGAGCAGTTCTTC.

This clone was counted a few times. V and J are TRBV7-9 and TRBJ2-5, with TRBD1 as a possible D gene (6 bases). The CDR3 has 15 amino acids. Germline CDR1 is SEHNR and CDR2 is FQNEAQ (reference sequence). The V end was cut by 2 bases, the J end by 4 bases, with 14 bases between. The CDR3 coding sequence is TGTGCCAGCAGCTTAAGCAGGGGATTCCGAGAGACCCAGTACTTC. Its protein product is CASSLSRGFRETQYF. Full variable domain (remainder filled in from reference TRBV7-9 and TRBJ2-5): DTGVSQNPRHKITKRGQNVTFRCDPISEHNRLYWYRQTLGQGPEFLTYFQNEAQLEKSRLLSDRFSAERPKGSFSTLEIQRTEQGDSAMYLCASSLSRGFRETQYFGPGTRLLVL.

This clone turned up a few times. This chain links TRBV23-1 with TRBJ2-1, with D possibly being TRBD1 (7 bases). TRBV23-1 is known as an ORF, though its function is uncertain. Trimming left V 5 bases short and J 2 bases short, with 16 bases between. The CDR3 extends over 16 amino acids. The CDR3 is CASSFRQGGTYNEQFF. Written as DNA, the CDR3 is TGCGCCAGCAGTTTCCGACAGGGAGGCACCTACAATGAGCAGTTCTTC.

This clone was detected only a few times. This chain joins TRBV6-1 and TRBJ1-1, with D tentatively TRBD1 (6 bases). Trimming removed 5 bases at V and 3 bases at J, with 13 bases between. CDR3 size: 14 residues. Germline CDR1 MNHNS, CDR2 SASEGT. In nucleotides, the CDR3 is TGTGCCAGCAGTCTCAGGGGTGCGGACACTGAAGCTTTCTTT. It translates to CASSLRGADTEAFF.

This chain connects TRBV15 to TRBJ2-3, with 12 bases aligning to TRBD2. Germline loops: CDR1 LNHNV, CDR2 YYDKDF (reference sequence). The CDR3 extends over 15 amino acids. V lost 4 bases, J lost 3 bases, and 2 bases stayed unmatched. DNA for the CDR3: TGTGCCACCAGCACTAGCGGGGGGGGAACAGATACGCAGTATTTT. This translates into CATSTSGGGTDTQYF.

The chain is built from TRBV18 and TRBJ1-1; D is perhaps TRBD1 (6 bases). Trimming removed 2 bases from V and 2 bases from J, with 18 bases in between. Germline V lookup: CDR1 KGHSH, CDR2 LQKENI. The length of the CDR3 is 17 residues. The CDR3 region is CASSPGSTGWGNTEAFF. The CDR3, as DNA: TGTGCCAGCTCACCAGGATCGACAGGTTGGGGTAACACTGAAGCTTTCTTT.

This chain connects TRBV6-1 to TRBJ2-5; no clear D gene. The better agreement between TRBJ2-7 and the DNA end casts doubt on the J call. Germline V gives CDR1 MNHNS, CDR2 SASEGT. The CDR3 extends over 13 amino acids. This CDR3 reads CASSEGPAYEQYF. The CDR3 DNA follows: TGTGCCAGCAGTGAAGGCCCAGCGTACGAGCAGTACTTC.

The chain has TRBV14 and TRBJ2-7; 11 bases fit TRBD1. The length of the CDR3 is 14 residues. Losses at the gene ends were 4 bases for V and 2 bases for J; bases not matched to a gene: 1. CDR1 is SGHDN, CDR2 FVKESK, per germline. This CDR3 is CASSLGQGAYEQYF. The CDR3 bases are TGTGCCAGCAGCCTGGGACAGGGGGCCTACGAGCAGTACTTC.

The chain is built from TRBV28 and TRBJ2-5; possibly TRBD2 for D (6 bases). Deletions cut 3 bases from V and 3 bases from J, with 17 bases between. The CDR3 length is 16 residues. Germline CDR1 reads MDHEN; CDR2 reads SYDVKM. CDR3 nucleotide sequence: TGTGCCAGCAGTTTGCGGGACTCCTTGGGAGAAGAGACCCAGTACTTC. Residues: CASSLRDSLGEETQYF.

This clone has just a few counts. This chain uses TRBV30 with TRBJ2-3; TRBD2 matches at 12 bases. The germline gives CDR1 GTSNPN, CDR2 SVGIG (reference sequence). J gave up 4 bases and V 4 bases, and 6 bases lay outside the gene matches. The length of the CDR3 is 15 residues. CDR3 residues: CAWTPGTSGPDTQYF. In DNA, the CDR3 is TGTGCCTGGACCCCCGGGACTAGCGGGCCAGATACGCAGTATTTT.